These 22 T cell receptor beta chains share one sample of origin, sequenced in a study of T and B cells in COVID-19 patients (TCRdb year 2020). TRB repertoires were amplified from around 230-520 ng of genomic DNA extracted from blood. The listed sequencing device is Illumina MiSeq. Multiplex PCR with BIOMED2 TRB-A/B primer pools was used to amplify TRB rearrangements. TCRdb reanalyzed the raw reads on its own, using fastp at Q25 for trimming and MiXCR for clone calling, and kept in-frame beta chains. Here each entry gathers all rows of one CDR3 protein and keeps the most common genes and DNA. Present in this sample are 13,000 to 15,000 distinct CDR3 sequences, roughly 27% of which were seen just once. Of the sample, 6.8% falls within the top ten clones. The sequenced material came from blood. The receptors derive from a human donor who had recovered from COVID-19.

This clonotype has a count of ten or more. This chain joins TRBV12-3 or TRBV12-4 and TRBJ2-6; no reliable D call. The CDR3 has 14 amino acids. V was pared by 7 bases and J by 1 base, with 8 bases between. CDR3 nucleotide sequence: TGTGCCAGCATCCAAAGGTCTGGGGCCAACGTCCTGACTTTC. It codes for CASIQRSGANVLTF.

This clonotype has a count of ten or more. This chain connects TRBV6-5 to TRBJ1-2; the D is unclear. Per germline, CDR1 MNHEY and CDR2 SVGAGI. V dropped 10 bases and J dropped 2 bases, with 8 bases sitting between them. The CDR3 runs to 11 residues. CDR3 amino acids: CATFTNYGYTF. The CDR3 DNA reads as TGTGCCACCTTCACCAACTATGGCTACACCTTC.

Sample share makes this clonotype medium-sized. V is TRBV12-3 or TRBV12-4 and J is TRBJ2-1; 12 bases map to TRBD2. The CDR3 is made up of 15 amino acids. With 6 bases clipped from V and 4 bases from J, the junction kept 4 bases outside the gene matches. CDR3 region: CASRSTSGSYNEQFF. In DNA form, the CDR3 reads TGTGCCAGCAGGTCGACTAGCGGGAGTTACAATGAGCAGTTCTTC.

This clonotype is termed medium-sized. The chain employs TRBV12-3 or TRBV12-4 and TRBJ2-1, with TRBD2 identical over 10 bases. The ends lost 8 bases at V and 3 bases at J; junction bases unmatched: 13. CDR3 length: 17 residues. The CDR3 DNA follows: TGTGCCAGCGTTCGAGGCACTAGCGGGACCATCTACAATGAGCAGTTCTTC. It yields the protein CASVRGTSGTIYNEQFF.

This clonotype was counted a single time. The CDR3 region is CASSFGTGAHLGQYF. The CDR3 nucleotides are TGTGCCAGTAGTTTCGGGACAGGGGCCCATCTCGGGCAGTACTTC. V usage is TRBV19 and J usage is TRBJ2-7; 10 bases align to TRBD1. The CDR3 is made up of 15 amino acids. The V gene's germline CDR1 is LNHDA and CDR2 SQIVND (reference sequence). V was clipped by 5 bases and J by 9 bases; unmatched bases: 13.

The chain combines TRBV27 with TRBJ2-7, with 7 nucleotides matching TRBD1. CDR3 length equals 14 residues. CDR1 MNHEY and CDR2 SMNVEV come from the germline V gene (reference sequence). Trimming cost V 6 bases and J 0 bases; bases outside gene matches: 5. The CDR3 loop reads CASSARDSSYEQYF. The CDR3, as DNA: TGTGCCAGCAGCGCCCGGGACAGCTCCTACGAGCAGTACTTC.

The CDR3 loop is CASSFSFRVSSYNEQFF. CDR3 nucleotides: TGCGCCAGCAGCTTTAGTTTTCGCGTAAGCTCCTACAATGAGCAGTTCTTC. V usage is TRBV5-1 and J usage is TRBJ2-1; no clear D. CDR3 length: 17 residues. The germline gives CDR1 SGHRS, CDR2 YFSETQ. V lost 2 bases and J lost 0, with 15 bases in between.

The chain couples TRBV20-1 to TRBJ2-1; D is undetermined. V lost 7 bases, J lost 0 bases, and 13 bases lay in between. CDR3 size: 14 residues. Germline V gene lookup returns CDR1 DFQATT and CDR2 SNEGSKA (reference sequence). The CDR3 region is CSGYRESSYNEQFF. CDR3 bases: TGCAGTGGCTACCGCGAAAGCTCCTACAATGAGCAGTTCTTC.

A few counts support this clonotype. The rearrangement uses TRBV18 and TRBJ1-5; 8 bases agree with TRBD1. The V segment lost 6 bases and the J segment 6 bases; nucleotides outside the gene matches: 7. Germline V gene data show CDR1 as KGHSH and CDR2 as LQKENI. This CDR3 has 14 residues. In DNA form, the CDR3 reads TGTGCCAGCTCCTGGACAGGGCAGTTTCAGCCCCAGCATTTT. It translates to CASSWTGQFQPQHF.

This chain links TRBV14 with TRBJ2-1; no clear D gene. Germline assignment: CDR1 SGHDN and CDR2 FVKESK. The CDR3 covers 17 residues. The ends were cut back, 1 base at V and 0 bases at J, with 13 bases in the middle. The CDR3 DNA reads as TGTGCCAGCAGCCAAGTCTTAGCCCCCAGCTCCTACAATGAGCAGTTCTTC. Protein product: CASSQVLAPSSYNEQFF.

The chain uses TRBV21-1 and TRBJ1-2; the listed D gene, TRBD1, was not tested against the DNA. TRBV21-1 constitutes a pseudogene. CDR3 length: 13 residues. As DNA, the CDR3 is TGTGCCAGCCCTGTGGACAAGAACTATGGCTACACCTTC. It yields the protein CASPVDKNYGYTF.

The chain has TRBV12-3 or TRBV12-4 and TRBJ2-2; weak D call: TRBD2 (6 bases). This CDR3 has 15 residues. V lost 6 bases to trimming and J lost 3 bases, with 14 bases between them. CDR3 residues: CASSPVGDYTGELFF. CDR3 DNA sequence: TGTGCCAGCAGCCCTGTGGGGGACTACACCGGGGAGCTGTTTTTT.

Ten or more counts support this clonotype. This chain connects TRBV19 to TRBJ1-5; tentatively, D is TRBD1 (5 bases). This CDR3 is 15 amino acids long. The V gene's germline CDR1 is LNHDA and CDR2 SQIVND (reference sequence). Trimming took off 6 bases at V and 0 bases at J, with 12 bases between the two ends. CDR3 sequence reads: CASRSDIISNQPQHF. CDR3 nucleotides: TGTGCCAGTAGATCGGACATAATTAGCAATCAGCCCCAGCATTTT.

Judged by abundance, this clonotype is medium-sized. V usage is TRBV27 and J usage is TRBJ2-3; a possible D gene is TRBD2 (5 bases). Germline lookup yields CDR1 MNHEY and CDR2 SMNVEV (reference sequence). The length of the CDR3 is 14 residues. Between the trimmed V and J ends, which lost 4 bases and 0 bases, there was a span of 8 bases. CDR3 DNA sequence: TGTGCCAGCAGTTCGACTACTAGCACAGATACGCAGTATTTT. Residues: CASSSTTSTDTQYF.

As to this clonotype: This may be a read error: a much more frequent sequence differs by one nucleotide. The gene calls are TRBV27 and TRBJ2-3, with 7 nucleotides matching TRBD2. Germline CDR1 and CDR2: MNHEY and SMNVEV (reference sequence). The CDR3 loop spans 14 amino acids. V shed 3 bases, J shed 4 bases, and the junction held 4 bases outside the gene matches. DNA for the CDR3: TGTGCCAGCAGTTTGCGCGGGAGCCCAGATACGCAGTATTTT. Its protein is CASSLRGSPDTQYF.

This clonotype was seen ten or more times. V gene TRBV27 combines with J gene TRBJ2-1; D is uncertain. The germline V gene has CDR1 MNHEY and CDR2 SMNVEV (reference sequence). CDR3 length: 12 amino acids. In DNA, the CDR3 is TGTGGGGTAACGGGCCCGCGCGATGAGCAGTTCTTC. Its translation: CGVTGPRDEQFF.

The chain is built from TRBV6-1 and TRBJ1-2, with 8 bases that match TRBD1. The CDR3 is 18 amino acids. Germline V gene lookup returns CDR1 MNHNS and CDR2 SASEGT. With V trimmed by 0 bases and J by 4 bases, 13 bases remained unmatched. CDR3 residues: CASSEATGRGRSFYGYTF. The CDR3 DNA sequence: TGTGCCAGCAGTGAAGCTACGGGCAGGGGGCGCTCTTTCTATGGCTACACCTTC.

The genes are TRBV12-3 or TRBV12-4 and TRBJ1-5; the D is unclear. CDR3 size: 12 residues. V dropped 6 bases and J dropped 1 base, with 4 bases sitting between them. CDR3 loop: CASRESNQPQHF. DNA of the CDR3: TGTGCCAGCAGGGAGAGCAATCAGCCCCAGCATTTT.

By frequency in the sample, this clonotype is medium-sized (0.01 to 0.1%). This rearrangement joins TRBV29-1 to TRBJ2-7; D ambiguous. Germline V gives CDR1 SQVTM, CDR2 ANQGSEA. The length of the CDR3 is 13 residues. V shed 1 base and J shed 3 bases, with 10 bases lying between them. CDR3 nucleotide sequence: TGCAGCGTTGAAGCGGGTAACCTCTACGAGCAGTACTTC. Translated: CSVEAGNLYEQYF.

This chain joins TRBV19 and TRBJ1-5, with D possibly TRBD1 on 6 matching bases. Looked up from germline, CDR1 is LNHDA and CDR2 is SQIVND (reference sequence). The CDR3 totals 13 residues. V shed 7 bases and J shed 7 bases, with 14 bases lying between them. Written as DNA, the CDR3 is TGTGCCAGTACTAATCGGGGGCGGCAGCCCCAGCATTTT. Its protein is CASTNRGRQPQHF.

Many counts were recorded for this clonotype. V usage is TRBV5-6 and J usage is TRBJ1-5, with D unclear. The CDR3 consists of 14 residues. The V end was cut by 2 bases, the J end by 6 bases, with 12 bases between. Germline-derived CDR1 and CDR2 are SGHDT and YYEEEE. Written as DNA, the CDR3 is TGTGCCAGCAGCTTACTGGATTCGGGTCAGCCCCAGCATTTT. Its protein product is CASSLLDSGQPQHF.

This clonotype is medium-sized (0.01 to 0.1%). The CDR3 loop is CASSLPRSNNEQFF. The CDR3 bases are TGTGCCAGCAGCTTACCTAGGTCGAACAATGAGCAGTTCTTC. This chain links TRBV11-1 with TRBJ2-1; D gene uncertain. V dropped 2 bases and J dropped 5 bases, with 10 bases sitting between them. CDR3 length equals 14 residues. CDR1 is SGHAT and CDR2 is FQDESV in the germline V gene (reference sequence).